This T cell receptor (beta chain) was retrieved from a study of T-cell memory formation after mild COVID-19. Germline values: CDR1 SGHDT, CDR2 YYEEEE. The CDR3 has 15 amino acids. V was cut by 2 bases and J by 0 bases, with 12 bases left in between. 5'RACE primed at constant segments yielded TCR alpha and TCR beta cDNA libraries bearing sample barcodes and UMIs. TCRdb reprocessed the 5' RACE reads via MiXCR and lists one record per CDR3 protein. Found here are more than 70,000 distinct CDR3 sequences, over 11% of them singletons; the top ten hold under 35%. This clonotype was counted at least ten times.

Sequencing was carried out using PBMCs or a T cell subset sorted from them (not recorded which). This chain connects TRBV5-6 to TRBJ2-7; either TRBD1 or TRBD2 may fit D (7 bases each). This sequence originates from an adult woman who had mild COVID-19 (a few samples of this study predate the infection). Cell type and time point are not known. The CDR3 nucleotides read TGTGCCAGCAGCTTAGCGGGGACAGTCTCCTACGAGCAGTACTTC. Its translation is CASSLAGTVSYEQYF.